These 28 T cell receptor beta chains were all obtained from the same sample, sequenced in a study of shared clonotypes between healthy human individuals. Libraries were prepared by immunoSEQ multiplex PCR; TCRdb keeps only in-frame clonotypes and omits some of them. The table has roughly 2.5 million clones, over 85% seen once. The sequencing input was naive CD4+ T cells sorted from blood. Subset: CD45RA+ positively selected. All receptors come from a man between 18 and 35 years old in good health.

V is TRBV7-2 and J is TRBJ2-5; D is perhaps TRBD1 (6 bases). The CDR3 is 15 residues long. V was trimmed by 1 base and J by 5 bases, leaving 14 bases between them. The germline V gene has CDR1 SGHTA and CDR2 FQGNSA. The CDR3 loop is CASSLEAGVYETQYF. The CDR3 DNA reads as TGTGCCAGCAGCTTAGAGGCAGGGGTATACGAGACCCAGTACTTC.

For this clone: Distinct nucleotide sequences in the sample also encode this CDR3. J is TRBJ2-5 and V is TRBV2, with 9 bases matching TRBD1. Germline-derived CDR1 and CDR2 are SNHLY and FYNNEI. The CDR3 extends over 13 amino acids. V lost 5 bases and J lost 3; bases outside the gene matches: 1. CDR3 region: CASSRDREETQYF. CDR3 coding DNA: TGTGCCAGCAGTAGGGACAGGGAAGAGACCCAGTACTTC.

The CDR3 loop is CASLGHSRVETQYF. The CDR3 coding sequence is TGTGCCAGCCTCGGACACTCACGGGTAGAGACCCAGTACTTC. The genes are TRBV5-6 and TRBJ2-5; tentatively, D is TRBD1 (5 bases). The CDR3 consists of 14 residues. Per germline, CDR1 SGHDT and CDR2 YYEEEE. V lost 7 bases, J lost 4 bases, and 17 bases lay in between.

The J gene is TRBJ2-7, the V gene TRBV2, with a possible D match to TRBD1 (7 bases). V was pared by 8 bases and J by 1 base, with 21 bases between. Germline V lookup: CDR1 SNHLY, CDR2 FYNNEI. This CDR3 has 16 residues. CDR3 protein: CASEARGASLSYEQYF. The CDR3 DNA reads TGTGCCAGCGAAGCCAGGGGGGCCTCTTTATCCTACGAGCAGTACTTC.

The chain combines TRBV7-8 with TRBJ2-5; 9 bases line up with TRBD2. J was trimmed by 5 bases and V by 5 bases; bases with no gene match: 6. Germline lookup yields CDR1 SGHVS and CDR2 FQNEAQ. This CDR3 has 14 amino acids. The CDR3 region is CASSAGLAVETQYF. As DNA, the CDR3 is TGTGCCAGCAGCGCGGGACTAGCTGTGGAGACCCAGTACTTC.

The chain carries TRBV9 and TRBJ2-5; possibly TRBD2 for D (6 bases). This CDR3 region has 17 residues. Between the trimmed V and J ends, which lost 4 bases and 2 bases, there was a span of 21 bases. The germline V gene encodes CDR1 SGDLS and CDR2 YYNGEE. The CDR3 bases are TGTGCCAGCAGCCCCCATGGAGGGGCGCGGGCTCAAGAGACCCAGTACTTC. It encodes CASSPHGGARAQETQYF.

The V gene is TRBV7-8, the J gene TRBJ2-2, with 7 nucleotides matching TRBD2. Germline assignment: CDR1 SGHVS and CDR2 FQNEAQ. V lost 5 bases, J lost 3 bases, and 9 bases stayed unmatched. The CDR3 has 16 amino acids. CDR3: CASSPSGLADTGELFF. Here the CDR3 DNA reads TGTGCCAGCAGCCCCTCCGGGCTAGCGGACACCGGGGAGCTGTTTTTT.

J is TRBJ2-1 and V is TRBV19, with 14 bases matching TRBD2. With V trimmed by 3 bases and J by 6 bases, 4 bases remained unmatched. CDR3 length: 16 residues. Germline values: CDR1 LNHDA, CDR2 SQIVND (reference sequence). CDR3 bases: TGTGCCAGTAGTATTGACGGGACTAGCGGGAGCAATGAGCAGTTCTTC. This codes for CASSIDGTSGSNEQFF.

CDR3 nucleotides: TGCGCCAGCAGTGAGACCGGACGGGACCCGTTAACCTTC. The encoded protein is CASSETGRDPLTF. The V call is TRBV10-1, the J call TRBJ1-2; possible D gene TRBD1, 5 bases. The CDR3 covers 13 residues. The V gene lost 2 bases and the J gene lost 14 bases, with 18 bases spanning the gap. CDR1 and CDR2 from the germline V gene are WNHNN and SYGVQD (reference sequence).

The chain recombines TRBV6-5 with TRBJ2-1; TRBD1 agrees at 10 bases. The V gene end was trimmed by 4 bases and the J gene end by 8 bases; junction bases not matched to a gene: 5. Germline CDR1 reads MNHEY; CDR2 reads SVGAGI. There are 14 residues in the CDR3. The CDR3 sequence is CASSSPGQGYEQFF. The CDR3 nucleotides read TGTGCCAGCAGTTCCCCGGGACAGGGGTATGAGCAGTTCTTC.

V usage is TRBV18 and J usage is TRBJ2-2; perhaps TRBD2 as D (5 bases). The germline CDR1 and CDR2 sequences are KGHSH and LQKENI. The CDR3 has 15 residues. V was shortened by 1 base and J by 10 bases, with 16 bases between the two germline ends. CDR3 sequence (DNA): TGTGCCAGCTCACCACAGGGATTGGCCGGGGAGGAGCTGTTTTTT. Encoded protein: CASSPQGLAGEELFF.

This clone has just one count. The gene calls are TRBV5-6 and TRBJ2-7, with D perhaps assigned TRBD1 or TRBD2 (5 bases each). The CDR3 covers 15 residues. Trimming removed 5 bases at V and 3 bases at J, with 18 bases between. In germline, CDR1 is SGHDT, CDR2 YYEEEE. The CDR3 is CASRVDGAVIYEQYF. In DNA form, the CDR3 reads TGTGCCAGCAGGGTGGACGGGGCAGTCATCTACGAGCAGTACTTC.

The rearrangement joins TRBV30 to TRBJ1-4; the D gene is possibly TRBD1 (6 bases). Trimming pared 2 bases from V and 5 bases from J, leaving 15 bases between. The CDR3 is 15 residues long. The germline V gene encodes CDR1 GTSNPN and CDR2 SVGIG (reference sequence). DNA for the CDR3: TGTGCCTGGAGTATGGGTACAGGGCCGAATGAAAAACTGTTTTTT. Protein product: CAWSMGTGPNEKLFF.

This chain uses TRBV6-5 with TRBJ2-2; the D call may be TRBD1 or TRBD2 (6 bases each). CDR3 length: 15 amino acids. The germline V gene encodes CDR1 MNHEY and CDR2 SVGAGI. Trimming shortened V by 6 bases and J by 0 bases, and 11 bases separated the two germline ends. CDR3 region: CASSRRGANTGELFF. The CDR3 DNA is TGTGCCAGCAGCCGGAGGGGGGCGAACACCGGGGAGCTGTTTTTT.

This chain joins TRBV5-4 and TRBJ2-1; 8 bases fit TRBD2. CDR1 SGHNT and CDR2 YYREEE come from the germline V gene (reference sequence). CDR3 length: 15 residues. V dropped 6 bases and J dropped 5; count of bases not matched to a gene: 10. This CDR3 is CASTTPRGADNEQFF. CDR3 nucleotide sequence: TGTGCCAGCACCACCCCGCGGGGGGCAGACAATGAGCAGTTCTTC.

This chain links TRBV25-1 with TRBJ1-6; 10 positions match TRBD1. The CDR3 consists of 14 residues. With V trimmed by 8 bases and J by 4 bases, 2 bases remained unmatched. Germline V gene data show CDR1 as MGHDK and CDR2 as SYGVNS. The CDR3 DNA reads as TGTGCCAGCCGACAGGGGGCGTATAATTCACCCCTCCACTTT. Its translation is CASRQGAYNSPLHF.

The chain combines TRBV11-2 with TRBJ2-3, with 8 nucleotides matching TRBD2. This CDR3 contains 15 residues. Unmatched junction bases numbered 1, after V lost 1 base and J lost 1 base. Germline CDR1 and CDR2: SGHAT and FQNNGV. The CDR3 DNA reads TGTGCCAGCAGCTTAGTAGCGGGACGCACAGATACGCAGTATTTT. As protein: CASSLVAGRTDTQYF.

The V call is TRBV2, the J call TRBJ2-7; TRBD1 is a possible D gene (5 bases). Germline V gene data show CDR1 as SNHLY and CDR2 as FYNNEI. The CDR3 is 13 residues long. Trimming took off 8 bases at V and 3 bases at J, with 14 bases between the two ends. The CDR3 nucleotides are TGTGCCAGCGGGGCAGACAAAAACTACGAGCAGTACTTC. This encodes CASGADKNYEQYF.

Here the CDR3 reads CASSPSVGSPEAFF. In nucleotides, the CDR3 is TGTGCCAGCAGCCCGAGCGTTGGGTCGCCTGAAGCTTTCTTT. The V call is TRBV7-9, the J call TRBJ1-1; D remains ambiguous. This CDR3 region has 14 residues. Germline assignment: CDR1 SEHNR and CDR2 FQNEAQ (reference sequence). V was trimmed by 5 bases and J by 6 bases, leaving 16 bases between them.

The rearrangement joins TRBV9 to TRBJ1-6; weak D call: TRBD1 (6 bases). Trimming took off 3 bases at V and 19 bases at J, with 17 bases between the two ends. CDR3 length: 12 amino acids. Germline CDR1 and CDR2: SGDLS and YYNGEE. The CDR3 sequence: CASSDLTGVLHF. The DNA of the CDR3 is TGTGCCAGCAGCGACTTGACAGGCGTCCTACACTTT.

The chain links TRBV27 to TRBJ2-1, with D possibly being TRBD1 (6 bases). The CDR3 runs 12 residues. V lost 3 bases to trimming and J lost 14 bases, with 14 bases between them. Germline V gene sequence: CDR1 MNHEY, CDR2 SMNVEV (reference sequence). The CDR3 coding sequence is TGTGCCAGCAGTTTCCTACAGGGAAAAAAGTTCTTC. Protein: CASSFLQGKKFF.

The J gene is TRBJ1-2, the V gene TRBV18; 7 nucleotides align to TRBD1. The CDR3 has 14 amino acids. Germline CDR1 is KGHSH and CDR2 is LQKENI. The J segment lost 2 bases and the V segment lost 6 bases, leaving 6 bases of the junction unmatched. CDR3 nucleotide sequence: TGTGCCAGCTCGGGGACAGAGAGCAACTATGGCTACACCTTC. Translated, it gives CASSGTESNYGYTF.

The chain recombines TRBV15 with TRBJ2-1, with 7 bases identical to TRBD2. J gave up 3 bases and V 0 bases, and 14 bases lay outside the gene matches. The germline V gene has CDR1 LNHNV and CDR2 YYDKDF (reference sequence). The CDR3 loop spans 19 amino acids. The CDR3 region is CATSRDRSAGRRLYNEQFF. In DNA form, the CDR3 reads TGTGCCACCAGCAGAGATAGGTCAGCGGGACGCCGGCTCTACAATGAGCAGTTCTTC.

About this clone itself: One end of the junction is discordant with germline, which a read error may explain. V usage is TRBV7-7 and J usage is TRBJ2-5; D possibly corresponds to TRBD1 (5 bases). The CDR3 is 14 residues long. The germline V gene encodes CDR1 SSHAT and CDR2 FNYEAQ (reference sequence). As DNA, the CDR3 is TGTGCTAGCAGCCAGACAGCGACTGTAGGGACCCAGTACTTC. Encoded protein: CASSQTATVGTQYF. Supplemented by reference TRBV7-7 and TRBJ2-5, the full variable domain reads GAGVSQSPRYKVTKRGQDVTLRCDPISSHATLYWYQQALGQGPEFLTYFNYEAQPDKSGLPSDRFSAERPEGSISTLTIQRTEQRDSAMYRCASSQTATVGTQYFGPGTRLLVL.

The chain links TRBV12-5 to TRBJ1-3; the D gene is possibly TRBD1 (5 bases). The V end lost 0 bases, the J end lost 0 bases, and 21 bases lay between the germline ends. Germline V CDR1 and CDR2: LGHNT, FRNRAP. This CDR3 is built from 20 residues. CDR3 in amino acids: CASGLVLQGQGLLSGNTIYF. In DNA, the CDR3 is TGTGCTAGTGGTTTGGTACTACAAGGGCAGGGACTACTCTCTGGAAACACCATATATTTT.

With regard to this clone: In the same sample, other DNA sequences code for this CDR3. The chain links TRBV7-2 to TRBJ1-2, with D unclear. The CDR3 loop spans 12 amino acids. The V gene's germline CDR1 is SGHTA and CDR2 FQGNSA. V dropped 5 bases and J dropped 2 bases, with 6 bases sitting between them. CDR3 loop: CASSPQNYGYTF. DNA for the CDR3: TGTGCCAGCAGCCCACAAAACTATGGCTACACCTTC. Supplemented by reference TRBV7-2 and TRBJ1-2, the full variable domain reads GAGVSQSPSNKVTEKGKDVELRCDPISGHTALYWYRQSLGQGLEFLIYFQGNSAPDKSGLPSDRFSAERTGGSVSTLTIQRTQQEDSAVYLCASSPQNYGYTFGSGTRLTVV.

The chain joins TRBV28 to TRBJ1-3; TRBD1 matches at 7 bases. Germline V gives CDR1 MDHEN, CDR2 SYDVKM. The V gene end was trimmed by 6 bases and the J gene end by 0 bases; junction bases not matched to a gene: 11. The CDR3 runs 17 residues. As DNA, the CDR3 is TGTGCCAGCAGGGAGACAGGGCTTACCTCCTCTGGAAACACCATATATTTT. Protein sequence: CASRETGLTSSGNTIYF.

Note on this clone: The same CDR3 arises from other DNA sequences in this sample as well. The rearrangement joins TRBV5-1 to TRBJ2-3; no reliable D call. Trimming shortened V by 0 bases and J by 6 bases, and 8 bases separated the two germline ends. The CDR3 covers 13 residues. Germline V gives CDR1 SGHRS, CDR2 YFSETQ. The CDR3 sequence is CASSLEGADTQYF. The CDR3 nucleotides read TGCGCCAGCAGCTTGGAAGGCGCGGATACGCAGTATTTT.